This T cell receptor (beta chain) was captured by sequencing in a study of T cell changes during pregnancy in multiple sclerosis. Germline CDR1 and CDR2: SGHDN and FVKESK. Deletions cut 3 bases from V and 5 bases from J, with 9 bases between. The CDR3 runs to 13 residues. Profiled with immunoSEQ multiplex PCR; TCRdb holds only in-frame clones, not every one. This sample has about 73,000 clones, with approximately 92% found just once. The genes are TRBV14 and TRBJ2-3; D is perhaps TRBD1 (5 bases). The clonotype originates from a female donor in good health, enrolled as a control in a pregnancy study. The sequenced sample was peripheral blood, obtained in the third trimester of pregnancy. CDR3 sequence (DNA): TGTGCCAGCAGCCACTTTCAGGGAGATACGCAGTATTTT. Protein: CASSHFQGDTQYF.